Shown below are 9 T cell receptor beta chains from a single sample sequenced in a study of cytomegalovirus exposure and HLA in healthy donors. PCR employed 60 Vbeta and 13 Jbeta primers. Some clones are missing from TCRdb's copy, which holds only in-frame ones; the method was immunoSEQ multiplex PCR. The data hold about 120,000 clones, with 70% to 80% observed a single time. The sample taken for sequencing was PBMCs. The receptor source for this set is a man aged 30 to 45 in good health and CMV-seropositive.

This chain joins TRBV28 and TRBJ1-1; 10 bases map to TRBD1. CDR3 length equals 17 residues. Unmatched junction bases numbered 7, after V lost 3 bases and J lost 0 bases. The germline V gene has CDR1 MDHEN and CDR2 SYDVKM. The CDR3 DNA sequence: TGTGCCAGCAGTTTTTTCCCCGGGACAGGGGTGAACACTGAAGCTTTCTTT. As protein: CASSFFPGTGVNTEAFF.

The chain uses TRBV11-2 and TRBJ2-3; D is unresolved. This CDR3 region has 14 residues. The V gene's germline CDR1 is SGHAT and CDR2 FQNNGV. With 2 bases removed from V and 0 bases from J, the gap between germline ends came to 6 bases. This chain's CDR3 is CASSLLSSTDTQYF. The DNA for the CDR3 is TGTGCCAGCAGCTTACTGTCTAGCACAGATACGCAGTATTTT.

The chain's CDR3 is CATSRVAKPWLIGQPQHF. The CDR3 DNA is TGTGCCACCAGCAGAGTCGCCAAACCTTGGTTGATCGGTCAGCCCCAGCATTTT. V gene TRBV15 combines with J gene TRBJ1-5, with D hard to call. Per the germline V gene, CDR1 is LNHNV and CDR2 is YYDKDF (reference sequence). The CDR3 length is 18 residues. V was shortened by 1 base and J by 6 bases, with 22 bases between the two germline ends.

J is TRBJ1-2 and V is TRBV5-6; possibly TRBD1 for D (6 bases). CDR1 and CDR2 from the germline V gene are SGHDT and YYEEEE. V was shortened by 4 bases and J by 8 bases, with 15 bases between the two germline ends. The CDR3 runs to 13 residues. The chain's CDR3 is CASSPGGGGGYTF. The CDR3 bases are TGTGCCAGCAGCCCTGGCGGGGGCGGGGGCTACACCTTC.

The V call is TRBV5-1, the J call TRBJ1-2, with D unresolved. V was shortened by 4 bases and J by 3 bases, with 16 bases between the two germline ends. The CDR3 extends over 15 amino acids. Germline assignment: CDR1 SGHRS and CDR2 YFSETQ. CDR3 sequence reads: CASSPSLGSDYGYTF. DNA of the CDR3: TGCGCCAGCAGCCCGTCATTGGGGAGCGACTATGGCTACACCTTC.

In nucleotides, the CDR3 is TGTGCCAGCAGTGAAGTTACAGGGGTTGGTGGCTACACCTTC. Translation: CASSEVTGVGGYTF. This sequence joins TRBV25-1 and TRBJ1-2; 7 bases are a match to TRBD1. With V trimmed by 2 bases and J by 7 bases, 7 bases remained unmatched. CDR3 size: 14 residues. Germline assignment: CDR1 MGHDK and CDR2 SYGVNS.

The chain combines TRBV28 with TRBJ1-2; 8 nucleotides align to TRBD1. V gave up 5 bases and J gave up 8 bases; unmatched junction bases: 4. The CDR3 runs to 12 residues. Germline V CDR1 and CDR2: MDHEN, SYDVKM. CDR3 protein: CASSIRTGGYTF. DNA of the CDR3: TGTGCCAGCAGTATTCGGACAGGGGGCTACACCTTC.

This clone was counted a few times. CDR3 amino acids: CASSESGSTYNEQFF. The CDR3 DNA follows: TGTGCCAGCAGTGAAAGCGGGAGCACCTACAATGAGCAGTTCTTC. The chain has TRBV2 and TRBJ2-1; TRBD2 aligns across 8 bases. Trimming at V came to 2 bases and at J to 2 bases, leaving 2 bases not matched to a gene. This CDR3 is 15 amino acids long. Germline V gene data show CDR1 as SNHLY and CDR2 as FYNNEI.

The chain is built from TRBV6-6 and TRBJ2-7, with D possibly TRBD2 on 6 matching bases. Germline values: CDR1 MNHNY, CDR2 SVGAGI (reference sequence). The CDR3 contains 14 residues. V shed 2 bases and J shed 0 bases, with 8 bases lying between them. For the CDR3, the DNA is TGTGCCAGCAGTTACGTCGGGGGCTCCTACGAGCAGTACTTC. Protein sequence: CASSYVGGSYEQYF.